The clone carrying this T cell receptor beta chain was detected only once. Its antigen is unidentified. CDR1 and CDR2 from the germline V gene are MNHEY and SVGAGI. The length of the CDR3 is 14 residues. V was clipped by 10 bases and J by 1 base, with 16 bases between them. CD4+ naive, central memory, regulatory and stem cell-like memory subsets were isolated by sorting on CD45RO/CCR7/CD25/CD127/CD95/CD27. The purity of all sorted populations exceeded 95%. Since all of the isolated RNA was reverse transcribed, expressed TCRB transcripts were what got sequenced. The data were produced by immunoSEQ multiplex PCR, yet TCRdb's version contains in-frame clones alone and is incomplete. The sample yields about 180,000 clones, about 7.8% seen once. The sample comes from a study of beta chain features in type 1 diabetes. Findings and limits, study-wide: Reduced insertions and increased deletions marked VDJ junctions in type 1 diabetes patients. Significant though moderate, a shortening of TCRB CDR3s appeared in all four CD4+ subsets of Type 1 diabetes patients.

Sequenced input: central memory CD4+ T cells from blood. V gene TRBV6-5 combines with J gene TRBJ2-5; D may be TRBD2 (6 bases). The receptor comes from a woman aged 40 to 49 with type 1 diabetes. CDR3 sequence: CATRPGLFQETQYF. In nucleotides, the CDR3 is TGTGCCACCCGACCGGGACTCTTCCAAGAGACCCAGTACTTC.